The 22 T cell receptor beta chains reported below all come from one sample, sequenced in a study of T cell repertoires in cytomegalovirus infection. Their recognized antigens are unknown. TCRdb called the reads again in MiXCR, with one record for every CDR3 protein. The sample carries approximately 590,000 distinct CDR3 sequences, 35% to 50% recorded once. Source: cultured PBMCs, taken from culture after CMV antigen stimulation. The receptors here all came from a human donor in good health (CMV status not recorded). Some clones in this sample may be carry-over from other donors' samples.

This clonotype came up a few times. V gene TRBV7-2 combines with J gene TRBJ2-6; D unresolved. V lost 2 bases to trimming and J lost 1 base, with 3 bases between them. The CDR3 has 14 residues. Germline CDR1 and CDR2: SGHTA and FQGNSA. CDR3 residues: CASSLISGANVLTF. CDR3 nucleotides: TGTGCCAGCAGCTTAATTTCTGGGGCCAACGTCCTGACTTTC. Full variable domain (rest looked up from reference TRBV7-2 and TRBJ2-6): GAGVSQSPSNKVTEKGKDVELRCDPISGHTALYWYRQSLGQGLEFLIYFQGNSAPDKSGLPSDRFSAERTGGSVSTLTIQRTQQEDSAVYLCASSLISGANVLTFGAGSRLTVL.

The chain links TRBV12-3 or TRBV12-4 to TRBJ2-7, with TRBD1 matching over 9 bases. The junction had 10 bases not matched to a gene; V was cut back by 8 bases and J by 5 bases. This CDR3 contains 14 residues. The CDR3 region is CASRNHRGPDEQYF. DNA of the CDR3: TGTGCCAGCCGTAATCACAGGGGGCCGGACGAGCAGTACTTC.

CDR3 residues: CASTSDRSIGYTF. The CDR3, as DNA: TGTGCCAGCACCTCGGACAGAAGCATTGGCTACACCTTC. The chain combines TRBV6-5 with TRBJ1-2; perhaps TRBD1 as D (6 bases). Germline V gene data show CDR1 as MNHEY and CDR2 as SVGAGI. V shed 7 bases and J shed 7 bases, with 16 bases lying between them. CDR3 length equals 13 residues.

DNA of the CDR3: TGCAGCGTTCCGGACAGGGGGGGCTCCTACAATGAGCAGTTCTTC. Translation: CSVPDRGGSYNEQFF. The chain employs TRBV29-1 and TRBJ2-1, with 10 positions matching TRBD1. The CDR3 contains 15 residues. The V gene's germline CDR1 is SQVTM and CDR2 ANQGSEA. V lost 5 bases and J lost 0; bases outside the gene matches: 4.

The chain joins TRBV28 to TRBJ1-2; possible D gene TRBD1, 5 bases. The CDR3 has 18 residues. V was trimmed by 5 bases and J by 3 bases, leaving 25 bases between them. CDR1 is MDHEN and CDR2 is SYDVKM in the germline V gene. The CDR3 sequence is CASSLSRLGGAWDYGYTF. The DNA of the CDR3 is TGTGCCAGCAGTCTCTCTCGTCTTGGAGGGGCTTGGGACTATGGCTACACCTTC.

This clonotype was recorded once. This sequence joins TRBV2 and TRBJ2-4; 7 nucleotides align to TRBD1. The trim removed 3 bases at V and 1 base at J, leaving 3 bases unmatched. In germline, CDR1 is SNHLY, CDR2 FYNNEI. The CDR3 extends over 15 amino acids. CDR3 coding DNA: TGTGCCAGCAGTGACGGACAGGAGGCCAAAAACATTCAGTACTTC. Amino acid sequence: CASSDGQEAKNIQYF.

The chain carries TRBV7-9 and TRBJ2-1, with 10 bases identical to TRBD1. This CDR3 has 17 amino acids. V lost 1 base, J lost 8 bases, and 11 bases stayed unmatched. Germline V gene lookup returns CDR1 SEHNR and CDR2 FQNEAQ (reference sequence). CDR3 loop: CASSLGARDRGRYEQFF. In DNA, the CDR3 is TGTGCCAGCAGCTTAGGGGCCCGGGACAGGGGTCGCTATGAGCAGTTCTTC.

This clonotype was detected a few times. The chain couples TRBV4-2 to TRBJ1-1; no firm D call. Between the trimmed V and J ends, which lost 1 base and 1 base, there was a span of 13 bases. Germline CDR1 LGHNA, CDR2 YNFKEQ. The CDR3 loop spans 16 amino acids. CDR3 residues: CASSQGTNTANTEAFF. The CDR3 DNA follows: TGTGCCAGCAGCCAAGGAACTAACACTGCGAACACTGAAGCTTTCTTT.

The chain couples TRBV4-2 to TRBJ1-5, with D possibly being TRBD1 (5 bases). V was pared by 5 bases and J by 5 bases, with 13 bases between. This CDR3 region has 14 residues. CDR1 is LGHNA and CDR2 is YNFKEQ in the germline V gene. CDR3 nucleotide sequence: TGTGCCAGCAGCGGTGGGGCGACTGATCAGCCCCAGCATTTT. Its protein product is CASSGGATDQPQHF.

The chain's CDR3 is CASSRTRQGEQYF. In nucleotides, the CDR3 is TGTGCCAGCAGTCGGACCCGACAGGGGGAGCAGTACTTC. The chain recombines TRBV6-6 with TRBJ2-7; TRBD1 agrees at 8 bases. This CDR3 contains 13 residues. V was pared by 5 bases and J by 7 bases, with 7 bases of the junction left unmatched. The germline gives CDR1 MNHNY, CDR2 SVGAGI (reference sequence).

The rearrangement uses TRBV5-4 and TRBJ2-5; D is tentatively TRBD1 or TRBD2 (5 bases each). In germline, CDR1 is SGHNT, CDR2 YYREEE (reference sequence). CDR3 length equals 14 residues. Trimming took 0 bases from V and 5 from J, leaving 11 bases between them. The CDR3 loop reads CASSLGDLTETQYF. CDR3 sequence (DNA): TGTGCCAGCAGCTTGGGGGACCTGACGGAGACCCAGTACTTC.

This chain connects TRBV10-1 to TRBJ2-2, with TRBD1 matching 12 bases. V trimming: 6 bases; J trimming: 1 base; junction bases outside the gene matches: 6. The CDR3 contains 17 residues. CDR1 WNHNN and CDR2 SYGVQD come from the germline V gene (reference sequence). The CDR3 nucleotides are TGCGCCAGCAGACCGGGACAGGGGGCGGGGAACACCGGGGAGCTGTTTTTT. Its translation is CASRPGQGAGNTGELFF.

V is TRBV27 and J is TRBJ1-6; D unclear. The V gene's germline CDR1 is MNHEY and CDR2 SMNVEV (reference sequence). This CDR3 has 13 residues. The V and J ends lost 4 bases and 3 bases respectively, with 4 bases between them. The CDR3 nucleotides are TGTGCCAGCAGTTCCCTCTATAATTCACCCCTCCACTTT. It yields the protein CASSSLYNSPLHF.

Written as DNA, the CDR3 is TGTGCCAGCAGTTACGCTACAGTCCAAGAGACCCAGTACTTC. This encodes CASSYATVQETQYF. The genes are TRBV6-2 or TRBV6-3 and TRBJ2-5; D is ambiguous. Trimming left V 2 bases short and J 1 base short, with 8 bases between. CDR3 length: 14 residues. Germline lookup yields CDR1 MNHEY and CDR2 SVGEGT.

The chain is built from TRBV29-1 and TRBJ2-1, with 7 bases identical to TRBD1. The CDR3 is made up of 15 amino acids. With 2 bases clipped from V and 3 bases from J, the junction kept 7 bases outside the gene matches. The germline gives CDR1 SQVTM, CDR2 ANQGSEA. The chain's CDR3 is CSVEPGAGGYNEQFF. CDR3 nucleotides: TGCAGCGTTGAACCCGGAGCAGGGGGCTACAATGAGCAGTTCTTC.

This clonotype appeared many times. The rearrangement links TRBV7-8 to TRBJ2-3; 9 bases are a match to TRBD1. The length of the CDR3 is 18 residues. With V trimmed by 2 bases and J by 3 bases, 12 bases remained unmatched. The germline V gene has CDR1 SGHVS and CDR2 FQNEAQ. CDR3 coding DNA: TGTGCCAGCAGCTTAAACCACTGGGACAGGGCGTCGACAGATACGCAGTATTTT. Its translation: CASSLNHWDRASTDTQYF. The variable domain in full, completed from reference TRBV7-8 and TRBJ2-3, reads GAGVSQSPRYKVAKRGQDVALRCDPISGHVSLFWYQQALGQGPEFLTYFQNEAQLDKSGLPSDRFFAERPEGSVSTLKIQRTQQEDSAVYLCASSLNHWDRASTDTQYFGPGTRLTVL.

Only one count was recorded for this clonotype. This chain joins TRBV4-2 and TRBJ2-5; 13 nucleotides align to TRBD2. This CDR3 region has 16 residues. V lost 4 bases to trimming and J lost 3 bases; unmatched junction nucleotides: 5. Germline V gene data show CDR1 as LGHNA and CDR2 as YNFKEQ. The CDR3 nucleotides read TGTGCCAGCAGCCCCAGGACTAGCGGGGGAGAAGAGACCCAGTACTTC. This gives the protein CASSPRTSGGEETQYF.

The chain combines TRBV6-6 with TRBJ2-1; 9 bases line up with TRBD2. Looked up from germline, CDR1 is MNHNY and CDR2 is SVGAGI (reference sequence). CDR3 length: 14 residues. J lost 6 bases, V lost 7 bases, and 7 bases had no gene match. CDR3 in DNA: TGTGCCAGCACTCAACTACTAGCGGGCAATGAGCAGTTCTTC. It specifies CASTQLLAGNEQFF.

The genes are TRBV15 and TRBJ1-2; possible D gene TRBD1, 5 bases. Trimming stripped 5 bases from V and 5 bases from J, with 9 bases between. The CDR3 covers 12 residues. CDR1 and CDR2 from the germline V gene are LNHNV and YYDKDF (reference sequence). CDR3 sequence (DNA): TGTGCCACCAGCGGCGGGGGTTATGGCTACACCTTC. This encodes CATSGGGYGYTF.

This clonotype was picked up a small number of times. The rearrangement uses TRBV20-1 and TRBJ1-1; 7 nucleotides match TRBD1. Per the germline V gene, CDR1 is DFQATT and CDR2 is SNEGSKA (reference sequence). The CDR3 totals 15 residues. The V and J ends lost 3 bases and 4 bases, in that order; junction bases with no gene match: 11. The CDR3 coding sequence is TGCAGTGCTAGTCGGCCAGGGGGTGGCATCACTGAAGCTTTCTTT. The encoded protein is CSASRPGGGITEAFF.

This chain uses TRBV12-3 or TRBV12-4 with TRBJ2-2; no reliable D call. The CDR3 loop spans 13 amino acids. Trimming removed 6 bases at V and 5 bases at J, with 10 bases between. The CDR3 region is CASSIGDTGELFF. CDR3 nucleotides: TGTGCCAGCAGCATAGGAGATACCGGGGAGCTGTTTTTT.

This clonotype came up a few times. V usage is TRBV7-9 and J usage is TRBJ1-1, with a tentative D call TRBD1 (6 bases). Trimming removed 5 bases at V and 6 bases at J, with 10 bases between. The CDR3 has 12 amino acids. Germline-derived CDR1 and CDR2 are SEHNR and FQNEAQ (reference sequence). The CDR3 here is CASSNRDAEAFF. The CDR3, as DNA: TGTGCCAGCAGCAACAGGGACGCTGAAGCTTTCTTT.